A single sample gave rise to the 20 T cell receptor beta chains below, sequenced in a study of CD8 T cells in Susac syndrome. RNA totalling about 0.45 to 1 ug underwent reverse transcription with random hexamers. One entry per CDR3 protein, called by TCRdb with MiXCR from the immunoSEQ multiplex PCR reads. The sample has roughly 150,000 distinct CDR3 sequences; less than 97% are singletons. Input material: CD8+ T cells from PBMCs. These receptors were taken from a human donor with multiple sclerosis.

The count of this clonotype is one. V gene TRBV20-1 combines with J gene TRBJ2-1; D is ambiguous. This CDR3 region has 13 residues. CDR1 and CDR2 from the germline V gene are DFQATT and SNEGSKA (reference sequence). V lost 6 bases and J 1 base, leaving 10 bases between the germline ends. CDR3 in DNA: TGCAGTGCCCGCCGGCGATCCTACAATGAGCAGTTCTTC. This translates into CSARRRSYNEQFF.

The chain uses TRBV6-1 and TRBJ1-2; D may be TRBD1 (6 bases). The germline V gene encodes CDR1 MNHNS and CDR2 SASEGT. The CDR3 length is 14 residues. V gave up 2 bases and J gave up 4 bases, with 11 bases separating them. CDR3 sequence (DNA): TGTGCCAGCAGTGAAAGGGAGACAGGCTATGGCTACACCTTC. Its protein product is CASSERETGYGYTF.

V and J are TRBV7-8 and TRBJ2-1; 7 bases are shared with TRBD1. This CDR3 contains 12 residues. Germline loops: CDR1 SGHVS, CDR2 FQNEAQ. Trimming removed 5 bases from V and 12 bases from J; junction bases left unmatched: 7. In nucleotides, the CDR3 is TGTGCCAGCAGCCGGGACCCAGGGGGGCAGTTCTTC. Protein: CASSRDPGGQFF.

The chain uses TRBV20-1 and TRBJ1-2; D remains unclear. The CDR3 is 11 residues long. In germline, CDR1 is DFQATT, CDR2 SNEGSKA (reference sequence). Trimming removed 4 bases from V and 5 bases from J, with 8 bases in between. CDR3 in amino acids: CSATTEYGYTF. Here the CDR3 DNA reads TGCAGTGCTACGACTGAATATGGCTACACCTTC.

This rearrangement joins TRBV18 to TRBJ1-5; perhaps TRBD1 as D (5 bases). V was cut by 4 bases and J by 6 bases, with 13 bases left in between. Germline CDR1 reads KGHSH; CDR2 reads LQKENI. This CDR3 comprises 14 residues. CDR3 region: CASSRDGATQPQHF. As DNA, the CDR3 is TGTGCCAGCTCACGGGACGGCGCCACTCAGCCCCAGCATTTT.

The CDR3 bases are TGCAGGGCGGGCACCCCTCGGGGGGGTAATGAGCAGTTCTTC. Protein: CRAGTPRGGNEQFF. The gene calls are TRBV20-1 and TRBJ2-1; 8 bases match TRBD2. Germline V CDR1 and CDR2: DFQATT, SNEGSKA (reference sequence). The CDR3 length is 14 residues.

This clonotype was picked up one time. The J gene is TRBJ2-1, the V gene TRBV15; no clear D. V dropped 3 bases and J dropped 7 bases, with 7 bases sitting between them. There are 12 residues in the CDR3. Germline CDR1 reads LNHNV; CDR2 reads YYDKDF (reference sequence). The CDR3 loop is CATSSSRNEQFF. In DNA, the CDR3 is TGTGCCACCAGCAGTTCTCGGAATGAGCAGTTCTTC.

The V call is TRBV29-1, the J call TRBJ1-1, with D possibly TRBD1 on 6 matching bases. This CDR3 has 12 amino acids. Germline CDR1 is SQVTM and CDR2 is ANQGSEA. V lost 7 bases and J lost 6, with 15 bases in between. CDR3 loop: CSAYRDGAEAFF. The DNA of the CDR3 is TGCAGCGCCTACAGGGATGGCGCTGAAGCTTTCTTT.

V gene TRBV20-1 combines with J gene TRBJ2-5; D gene ambiguous. The germline V and J ends were trimmed by 6 bases and 1 base, with 12 bases remaining between them. Germline V gives CDR1 DFQATT, CDR2 SNEGSKA (reference sequence). This CDR3 spans 13 amino acids. The CDR3 region has the DNA TGCAGTGCCCCTGCGCAGGCCCAAGAGACCCAGTACTTC. Translating gives CSAPAQAQETQYF.

The V call is TRBV9, the J call TRBJ2-7, with a tentative D call TRBD1 (5 bases). The germline V gene encodes CDR1 SGDLS and CDR2 YYNGEE. The CDR3 covers 14 residues. Trimming took off 3 bases at V and 0 bases at J, with 10 bases between the two ends. CDR3 residues: CASSGQLSSYEQYF. The CDR3 DNA sequence: TGTGCCAGCAGCGGACAGTTGAGCTCCTACGAGCAGTACTTC. Filled out from reference TRBV9 and TRBJ2-7, the complete variable domain reads DSGVTQTPKHLITATGQRVTLRCSPRSGDLSVYWYQQSLDQGLQFLIQYYNGEERAKGNILERFSAQQFPDLHSELNLSSLELGDSALYFCASSGQLSSYEQYFGPGTRLTVT.

Only one count was recorded for this clonotype. The chain combines TRBV6-1 with TRBJ1-2; 7 bases map to TRBD1. The CDR3 is 16 amino acids. Trimming took 4 bases from V and 8 from J; bases not matched to a gene: 16. Germline-derived CDR1 and CDR2 are MNHNS and SASEGT. The CDR3 DNA sequence: TGTGCCAGCAGTGGAGGGGACAGAATTCTTCATCGAGGCTACACCTTC. Amino acids: CASSGGDRILHRGYTF.

V is TRBV6-5 and J is TRBJ1-2; D remains ambiguous. V shed 0 bases and J shed 4 bases, with 9 bases lying between them. CDR1 MNHEY and CDR2 SVGAGI come from the germline V gene. This CDR3 is 14 amino acids long. CDR3 DNA: TGTGCCAGCAGTTACTCCCGGTTACTCTATGGCTACACCTTC. This encodes CASSYSRLLYGYTF.

The chain joins TRBV7-2 to TRBJ2-7; a possible D gene is TRBD1 (5 bases). V was shortened by 2 bases and J by 0 bases, with 14 bases between the two germline ends. This CDR3 spans 16 amino acids. Per germline, CDR1 SGHTA and CDR2 FQGNSA. The CDR3 here is CASSLTMRTSSYEQYF. CDR3 DNA sequence: TGTGCCAGCAGCTTAACGATGAGGACAAGCTCCTACGAGCAGTACTTC.

The rearrangement uses TRBV6-5 and TRBJ2-7, with 12 bases fitting TRBD1. Trimming removed 0 bases from V and 2 bases from J; junction bases left unmatched: 5. CDR3 length: 17 residues. Per germline, CDR1 MNHEY and CDR2 SVGAGI. DNA for the CDR3: TGTGCCAGCAGTTACTCGGGGGGACAGGGGGCCCCCTACGAGCAGTACTTC. Its protein product is CASSYSGGQGAPYEQYF.

This clonotype was detected only once. The genes are TRBV14 and TRBJ2-3, with unresolved D. The CDR3 runs 12 residues. The V gene's germline CDR1 is SGHDN and CDR2 FVKESK. The ends were cut back, 3 bases at V and 6 bases at J, with 7 bases in the middle. CDR3 in DNA: TGTGCCAGCAGCCAGATCCCCGATACGCAGTATTTT. This sequence encodes CASSQIPDTQYF.

The V gene is TRBV27, the J gene TRBJ1-1, with TRBD1 identical over 8 bases. V dropped 6 bases and J dropped 4; count of bases not matched to a gene: 1. The CDR3 runs to 12 residues. Germline V gene data show CDR1 as MNHEY and CDR2 as SMNVEV (reference sequence). CDR3 DNA: TGTGCCAGCAGACAGGGGGGCACTGAAGCTTTCTTT. This codes for CASRQGGTEAFF.

The chain combines TRBV29-1 with TRBJ2-7; 11 bases are a match to TRBD2. Trimming at V came to 7 bases and at J to 0 bases, leaving 8 bases not matched to a gene. This CDR3 comprises 15 residues. Germline V gene lookup returns CDR1 SQVTM and CDR2 ANQGSEA. CDR3 loop: CSAIQLAGDSYEQYF. In DNA, the CDR3 is TGCAGCGCCATCCAACTAGCGGGGGACTCCTACGAGCAGTACTTC.

The chain couples TRBV7-6 to TRBJ2-7, with D perhaps TRBD1 (6 bases). Trimming cost V 1 base and J 0 bases, with 7 bases left between them. The CDR3 is 14 amino acids. Germline CDR1 reads SGHVS; CDR2 reads FNYEAQ. In nucleotides, the CDR3 is TGTGCCAGCAGCTTAGACAGGGCCTCCTACGAGCAGTACGTC. It specifies CASSLDRASYEQYV.

V usage is TRBV7-9 and J usage is TRBJ2-7; D is ambiguous. Germline assignment: CDR1 SEHNR and CDR2 FQNEAQ (reference sequence). The CDR3 has 14 residues. V gave up 0 bases and J gave up 3 bases, with 9 bases separating them. The CDR3 reads CASSLAGNDYEQYF. The CDR3 nucleotides are TGTGCCAGCAGCTTAGCAGGTAACGACTACGAGCAGTACTTC. The complete variable domain, with remaining parts taken from reference TRBV7-9 and TRBJ2-7, reads DTGVSQNPRHKITKRGQNVTFRCDPISEHNRLYWYRQTLGQGPEFLTYFQNEAQLEKSRLLSDRFSAERPKGSFSTLEIQRTEQGDSAMYLCASSLAGNDYEQYFGPGTRLTVT.

J is TRBJ2-3 and V is TRBV13; 8 positions match TRBD2. V trimming: 0 bases; J trimming: 2 bases; junction bases outside the gene matches: 4. CDR1 and CDR2 (germline): PRHDT, FYEKMQ (reference sequence). The CDR3 spans 16 residues. This CDR3 reads CASSLGGGGTTDTQYF. The CDR3 region has the DNA TGTGCCAGCAGCTTAGGTGGCGGGGGGACCACAGATACGCAGTATTTT.